Listed below are T cell receptor beta chains from one sample, sequenced in a study of cytomegalovirus exposure and HLA in healthy donors. The assay was immunoSEQ multiplex PCR, and TCRdb's table has in-frame clones only and misses some. The table shows 150,000 to 200,000 clones, with around 82% occurring only once. The sample was PBMCs. These TCRs come from a man aged 35-49 years in good health and CMV-seronegative. Both conserved end residues are part of each CDR3. D genes are given only for firm matches. Size tells how often a clone was seen (once, few, many) or the class of an expanded clone, and some rows leave it out.

V gene: TRBV7-2
clone size: NA
J gene: TRBJ1-6
CDR3 length: 15
D gene: TRBD1
CDR3 protein: CASSPPGTGASPLHF
CDR3 DNA: TGTGCCAGCAGCCCCCCCGGGACAGGGGCCTCACCCCTCCACTTT

V gene: TRBV7-2
clone size: NA
J gene: TRBJ1-2
CDR3 length: 16
D gene: NA
CDR3 protein: CASSLGAGRSGEGYTF
CDR3 DNA: TGTGCCAGCAGCTTAGGGGCGGGACGATCTGGAGAGGGCTACACCTTC

V gene: TRBV5-6
clone size: NA
J gene: TRBJ1-4
CDR3 length: 15
D gene: NA
CDR3 protein: CASSLLARDDEKLFF
CDR3 DNA: TGTGCCAGCAGCTTGCTCGCCAGGGATGATGAAAAACTGTTTTTT

V gene: TRBV2
clone size: NA
J gene: TRBJ2-7
CDR3 length: 14
D gene: TRBD1
CDR3 protein: CASRPGQGSYEQYF
CDR3 DNA: TGTGCCAGCAGACCGGGACAGGGATCCTACGAGCAGTACTTC

V gene: TRBV5-1
clone size: NA
J gene: TRBJ1-1
CDR3 length: 14
D gene: NA
CDR3 protein: CASSSKNRNTEAFF
CDR3 DNA: TGCGCCAGCAGCTCTAAAAACAGGAACACTGAAGCTTTCTTT

V gene: TRBV11-3
clone size: NA
J gene: TRBJ2-6
CDR3 length: 15
D gene: TRBD1
CDR3 protein: CASHSTGTGANVLTF
CDR3 DNA: TGTGCCAGCCACTCGACAGGGACTGGGGCCAACGTCCTGACTTTC

V gene: TRBV29-1
clone size: NA
J gene: TRBJ1-2
CDR3 length: 12
D gene: NA
CDR3 protein: CSVETANYGYTF
CDR3 DNA: TGCAGCGTTGAAACGGCTAACTATGGCTACACCTTC

V gene: TRBV18
clone size: NA
J gene: TRBJ2-2
CDR3 length: 15
D gene: NA
CDR3 protein: CASSPPRRVEGELFF
CDR3 DNA: TGTGCCAGCTCACCACCGCGCAGGGTAGAAGGGGAGCTGTTTTTT

V gene: TRBV10-3
clone size: NA
J gene: TRBJ1-1
CDR3 length: 15
D gene: NA
CDR3 protein: CAISERDWMDTEAFF
CDR3 DNA: TGTGCCATCAGTGAGCGGGATTGGATGGACACTGAAGCTTTCTTT

V gene: TRBV5-1
clone size: NA
J gene: TRBJ2-1
CDR3 length: 16
D gene: NA
CDR3 protein: CASSWRFTGTYNEQFF
CDR3 DNA: TGCGCCAGCAGCTGGAGGTTTACGGGGACCTACAATGAGCAGTTCTTC

V gene: TRBV12-5
clone size: NA
J gene: TRBJ2-7
CDR3 length: 13
D gene: NA
CDR3 protein: CASGSPRYYEQYF
CDR3 DNA: TGTGCTAGTGGTTCCCCCCGTTACTACGAGCAGTACTTC

V gene: TRBV10-3
clone size: NA
J gene: TRBJ1-1
CDR3 length: 14
D gene: TRBD1
CDR3 protein: CATRTGLGWTEAFF
CDR3 DNA: TGTGCCACTCGGACAGGGTTGGGTTGGACTGAAGCTTTCTTT

V gene: TRBV11-2
clone size: NA
J gene: TRBJ1-6
CDR3 length: 13
D gene: NA
CDR3 protein: CASSRVSNSPLHF
CDR3 DNA: TGTGCCAGCAGCCGGGTATCCAATTCACCCCTCCACTTT

V gene: TRBV5-4
clone size: NA
J gene: TRBJ1-6
CDR3 length: 14
D gene: TRBD1
CDR3 protein: CASSWDRVDSPLHF
CDR3 DNA: TGTGCCAGCAGCTGGGACAGGGTGGACTCACCCCTCCACTTT

V gene: TRBV29-1
clone size: NA
J gene: TRBJ1-2
CDR3 length: 12
D gene: TRBD1
CDR3 protein: CSTRTGGDGYTF
CDR3 DNA: TGCAGCACGAGGACAGGAGGCGATGGCTACACCTTC

V gene: TRBV7-2
clone size: NA
J gene: TRBJ2-5
CDR3 length: 15
D gene: TRBD2
CDR3 protein: CASSFIIAGGPPQYF
CDR3 DNA: TGTGCCAGCAGCTTTATAATAGCGGGAGGGCCCCCTCAGTACTTC

V gene: TRBV9
clone size: NA
J gene: TRBJ2-7
CDR3 length: 15
D gene: TRBD1
CDR3 protein: CASSVGQGVPYEQYF
CDR3 DNA: TGTGCCAGCAGCGTAGGTCAGGGGGTGCCCTACGAGCAGTACTTC

V gene: TRBV7-9
clone size: NA
J gene: TRBJ2-1
CDR3 length: 13
D gene: NA
CDR3 protein: CASPAGAYNEQFF
CDR3 DNA: TGTGCCAGCCCTGCGGGGGCGTACAATGAGCAGTTCTTC

V gene: TRBV10-3
clone size: NA
J gene: TRBJ1-5
CDR3 length: 14
D gene: NA
CDR3 protein: CAIGRGENNQPQHF
CDR3 DNA: TGTGCCATCGGGCGGGGAGAAAACAATCAGCCCCAGCATTTT

V gene: TRBV19
clone size: NA
J gene: TRBJ2-1
CDR3 length: 16
D gene: TRBD1
CDR3 protein: CASSIARDRGWREQFF
CDR3 DNA: TGTGCCAGTAGTATAGCACGGGACAGGGGATGGAGGGAGCAGTTCTTC

V gene: TRBV5-1
clone size: NA
J gene: TRBJ1-1
CDR3 length: 16
D gene: TRBD1
CDR3 protein: CASSSGQGTPGTEAFF
CDR3 DNA: TGCGCCAGCAGCTCCGGACAGGGAACTCCGGGCACTGAAGCTTTCTTT

V gene: TRBV7-3
clone size: few
J gene: TRBJ2-7
CDR3 length: 13
D gene: NA
CDR3 protein: CASSLTDSYEQYF
CDR3 DNA: TGTGCCAGCAGCTTAACCGACAGCTACGAGCAGTACTTC

V gene: TRBV2
clone size: once
J gene: TRBJ2-5
CDR3 length: 14
D gene: TRBD2
CDR3 protein: CASSWTSGEETQYF
CDR3 DNA: TGTGCCAGCAGCTGGACTAGCGGGGAGGAGACCCAGTACTTC

V gene: TRBV19
clone size: NA
J gene: TRBJ1-1
CDR3 length: 15
D gene: NA
CDR3 protein: CASSALQGGNTEAFF
CDR3 DNA: TGTGCCAGTAGTGCCTTACAGGGTGGGAACACTGAAGCTTTCTTT

V gene: TRBV19
clone size: NA
J gene: TRBJ2-7
CDR3 length: 17
D gene: TRBD2
CDR3 protein: CASSPKPGLAGTYEQYF
CDR3 DNA: TGTGCCAGTAGTCCAAAACCGGGACTAGCGGGGACCTACGAGCAGTACTTC

V gene: TRBV6-1
clone size: NA
J gene: TRBJ2-5
CDR3 length: 14
D gene: TRBD1
CDR3 protein: CASSTQGAQETQYF
CDR3 DNA: TGTGCCAGCAGCACACAGGGGGCGCAGGAGACCCAGTACTTC

V gene: TRBV11-3
clone size: NA
J gene: TRBJ2-2
CDR3 length: 14
D gene: NA
CDR3 protein: CASSPGHSGGELFF
CDR3 DNA: TGTGCCAGCAGCCCGGGACACTCGGGCGGGGAGCTGTTTTTT

V gene: TRBV5-4
clone size: NA
J gene: TRBJ1-1
CDR3 length: 15
D gene: TRBD1
CDR3 protein: CASSSSTGTNTEAFF
CDR3 DNA: TGTGCCAGCAGCTCATCGACAGGGACGAACACTGAAGCTTTCTTT

V gene: TRBV7-3
clone size: NA
J gene: TRBJ2-5
CDR3 length: 15
D gene: TRBD2
CDR3 protein: CASSAGLAGGETQYF
CDR3 DNA: TGTGCCAGCAGCGCGGGACTAGCGGGAGGAGAGACCCAGTACTTC

V gene: TRBV6-5
clone size: NA
J gene: TRBJ2-3
CDR3 length: 14
D gene: NA
CDR3 protein: CASSYSQVTDTQYF
CDR3 DNA: TGTGCCAGCAGTTACTCGCAGGTGACAGATACGCAGTATTTT

V gene: TRBV11-3
clone size: NA
J gene: TRBJ1-2
CDR3 length: 16
D gene: NA
CDR3 protein: CASSRFSGSSNYGYTF
CDR3 DNA: TGTGCCAGCAGCCGTTTTAGCGGTAGTTCAAACTATGGCTACACCTTC

V gene: TRBV4-3
clone size: few
J gene: TRBJ1-2
CDR3 length: 15
D gene: NA
CDR3 protein: CASSQEPWSNYGYTF
CDR3 DNA: TGCGCCAGCAGCCAAGAGCCCTGGAGCAACTATGGCTACACCTTC

V gene: TRBV7-2
clone size: few
J gene: TRBJ1-2
CDR3 length: 13
D gene: NA
CDR3 protein: CASSRQLSYGYTF
CDR3 DNA: TGTGCCAGCAGCAGACAGCTCTCTTATGGCTACACCTTC

V gene: TRBV29-1
clone size: NA
J gene: TRBJ2-2
CDR3 length: 16
D gene: TRBD2
CDR3 protein: CSVMREGGERTGELFF
CDR3 DNA: TGCAGCGTTATGCGGGAGGGGGGGGAAAGAACCGGGGAGCTGTTTTTT

V gene: TRBV9
clone size: NA
J gene: TRBJ1-2
CDR3 length: 14
D gene: NA
CDR3 protein: CASSVAQGNYGYTF
CDR3 DNA: TGTGCCAGCAGCGTAGCTCAGGGGAACTATGGCTACACCTTC

V gene: TRBV21-1
clone size: NA
J gene: TRBJ2-2
CDR3 length: 16
D gene: NA
CDR3 protein: CASSKGHHIFTGELFF
CDR3 DNA: TGTGCCAGCAGCAAAGGGCATCACATCTTCACCGGGGAGCTGTTTTTT

V gene: TRBV9
clone size: NA
J gene: TRBJ2-1
CDR3 length: 13
D gene: TRBD1
CDR3 protein: CASSVGTGGEQFF
CDR3 DNA: TGTGCCAGCAGCGTTGGGACAGGGGGAGAGCAGTTCTTC

V gene: TRBV7-2
clone size: NA
J gene: TRBJ1-1
CDR3 length: 14
D gene: NA
CDR3 protein: CASSQSGGGTEAFF
CDR3 DNA: TGTGCCAGCAGCCAAAGCGGGGGGGGCACTGAAGCTTTCTTT

V gene: TRBV19
clone size: NA
J gene: TRBJ1-5
CDR3 length: 15
D gene: NA
CDR3 protein: CASRGGRIPNQPQHF
CDR3 DNA: TGTGCCAGTCGGGGGGGCCGTATCCCCAATCAGCCCCAGCATTTT

V gene: TRBV5-1
clone size: NA
J gene: TRBJ2-7
CDR3 length: 15
D gene: TRBD2
CDR3 protein: CASSASGSPPYEQYF
CDR3 DNA: TGCGCCAGCAGCGCGAGCGGGAGTCCCCCCTACGAGCAGTACTTC

V gene: TRBV27
clone size: few
J gene: TRBJ2-2
CDR3 length: 15
D gene: NA
CDR3 protein: CASSTWDKPPGELFF
CDR3 DNA: TGTGCCAGCAGCACCTGGGACAAACCCCCCGGGGAGCTGTTTTTT

V gene: TRBV2
clone size: NA
J gene: TRBJ1-6
CDR3 length: 14
D gene: NA
CDR3 protein: CASSTKREISPLHF
CDR3 DNA: TGTGCCAGCAGTACGAAACGGGAAATTTCACCCCTCCACTTT

V gene: TRBV21-1
clone size: NA
J gene: TRBJ1-5
CDR3 length: 19
D gene: NA
CDR3 protein: CASSKEAAGGDRSNQPQHF
CDR3 DNA: TGTGCCAGCAGCAAAGAAGCGGCAGGGGGCGACCGTAGCAATCAGCCCCAGCATTTT

V gene: TRBV7-8
clone size: NA
J gene: TRBJ2-3
CDR3 length: 13
D gene: NA
CDR3 protein: CASSLPTSDTQYF
CDR3 DNA: TGTGCCAGCAGCTTACCCACATCAGATACGCAGTATTTT

V gene: TRBV18
clone size: NA
J gene: TRBJ2-3
CDR3 length: 16
D gene: TRBD2
CDR3 protein: CASSPPRLAGTDTQYF
CDR3 DNA: TGTGCCAGCTCACCACCAAGGCTAGCGGGAACAGATACGCAGTATTTT

V gene: TRBV19
clone size: NA
J gene: TRBJ2-5
CDR3 length: 16
D gene: NA
CDR3 protein: CASSPRWGRNQETQYF
CDR3 DNA: TGTGCCAGTAGCCCGAGGTGGGGCAGGAACCAAGAGACCCAGTACTTC

V gene: TRBV9
clone size: NA
J gene: TRBJ2-1
CDR3 length: 12
D gene: NA
CDR3 protein: CASIWEKCEQFF
CDR3 DNA: TGTGCCAGCATTTGGGAGAAATGTGAGCAGTTCTTC

V gene: TRBV7-2
clone size: NA
J gene: TRBJ1-5
CDR3 length: 15
D gene: NA
CDR3 protein: CASRYRAGTNQPQHF
CDR3 DNA: TGTGCCAGCAGATACAGAGCCGGGACAAATCAGCCCCAGCATTTT

V gene: TRBV29-1
clone size: once
J gene: TRBJ1-2
CDR3 length: 12
D gene: NA
CDR3 protein: CSVAAGTYGYTF
CDR3 DNA: TGCAGCGTTGCTGCAGGAACCTATGGCTACACCTTC

V gene: TRBV7-9
clone size: NA
J gene: TRBJ2-7
CDR3 length: 14
D gene: NA
CDR3 protein: CASSLPTGTYEQYF
CDR3 DNA: TGTGCCAGCAGCTTACCCACGGGAACCTACGAGCAGTACTTC

V gene: TRBV9
clone size: few
J gene: TRBJ1-5
CDR3 length: 13
D gene: NA
CDR3 protein: CASSVLPDQPQHF
CDR3 DNA: TGTGCCAGCAGCGTCCTACCGGATCAGCCCCAGCATTTT

V gene: TRBV2
clone size: NA
J gene: TRBJ2-7
CDR3 length: 13
D gene: TRBD1
CDR3 protein: CASRADRGYEQYF
CDR3 DNA: TGTGCCAGCAGAGCGGACAGGGGCTACGAGCAGTACTTC